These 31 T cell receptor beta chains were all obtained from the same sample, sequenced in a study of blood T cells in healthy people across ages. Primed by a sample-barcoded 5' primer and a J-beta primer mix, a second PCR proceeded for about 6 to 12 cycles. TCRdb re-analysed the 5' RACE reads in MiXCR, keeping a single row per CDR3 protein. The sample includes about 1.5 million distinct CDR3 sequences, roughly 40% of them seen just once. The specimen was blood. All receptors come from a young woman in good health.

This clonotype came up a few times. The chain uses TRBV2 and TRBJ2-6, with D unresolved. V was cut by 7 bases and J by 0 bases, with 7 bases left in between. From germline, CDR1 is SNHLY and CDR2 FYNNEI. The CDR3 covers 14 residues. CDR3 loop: CASTMDSGANVLTF. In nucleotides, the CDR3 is TGTGCCAGCACTATGGACTCTGGGGCCAACGTCCTGACTTTC. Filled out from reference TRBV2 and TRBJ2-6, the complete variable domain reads EPEVTQTPSHQVTQMGQEVILRCVPISNHLYFYWYRQILGQKVEFLVSFYNNEISEKSEIFDDQFSVERPDGSNFTLKIRSTKLEDSAMYFCASTMDSGANVLTFGAGSRLTVL.

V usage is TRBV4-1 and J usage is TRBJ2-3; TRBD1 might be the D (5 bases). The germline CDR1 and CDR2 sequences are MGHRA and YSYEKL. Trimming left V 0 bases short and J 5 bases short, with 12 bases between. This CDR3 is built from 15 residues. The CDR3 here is CASSQEVQGIDTQYF. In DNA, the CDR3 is TGCGCCAGCAGCCAAGAAGTCCAGGGCATAGATACGCAGTATTTT.

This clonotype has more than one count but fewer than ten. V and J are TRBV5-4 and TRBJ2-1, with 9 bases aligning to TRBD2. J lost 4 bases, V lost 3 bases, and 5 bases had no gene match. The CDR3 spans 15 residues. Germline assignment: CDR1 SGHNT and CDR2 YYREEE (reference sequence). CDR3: CASSSGLALYNEQFF. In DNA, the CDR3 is TGTGCCAGCAGCTCGGGACTAGCACTATACAATGAGCAGTTCTTC.

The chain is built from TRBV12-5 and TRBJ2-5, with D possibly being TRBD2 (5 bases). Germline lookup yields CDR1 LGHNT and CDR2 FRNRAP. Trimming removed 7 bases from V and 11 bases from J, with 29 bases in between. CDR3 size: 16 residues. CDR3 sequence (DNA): TGTGCTAGTGCCCTCCTCCCGGCGGGCGGCCACAATGAGCAGTACTTC. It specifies CASALLPAGGHNEQYF.

The CDR3 nucleotides read TGTGCCACCGGTCGAAGACAGGCCTCCTACGAGCAGTACTTC. It yields the protein CATGRRQASYEQYF. The V call is TRBV15, the J call TRBJ2-7; TRBD1 is a possible D gene (6 bases). The CDR3 is 14 amino acids. The V end was cut by 8 bases, the J end by 0 bases, with 14 bases between. Germline loops: CDR1 LNHNV, CDR2 YYDKDF (reference sequence).

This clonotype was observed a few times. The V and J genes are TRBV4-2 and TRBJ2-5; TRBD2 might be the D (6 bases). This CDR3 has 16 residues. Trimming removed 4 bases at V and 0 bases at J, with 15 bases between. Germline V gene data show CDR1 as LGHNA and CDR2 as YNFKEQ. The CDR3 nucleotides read TGTGCCAGCAGCCCGCGGAGGGGCGAGTACCAAGAGACCCAGTACTTC. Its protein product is CASSPRRGEYQETQYF.

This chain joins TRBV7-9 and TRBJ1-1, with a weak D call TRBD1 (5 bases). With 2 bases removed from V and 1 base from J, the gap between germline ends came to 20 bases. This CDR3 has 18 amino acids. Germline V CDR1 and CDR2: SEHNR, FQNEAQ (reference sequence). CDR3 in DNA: TGTGCCAGCAGCTTAACGTTATTGAGGGGCTACCGGAACACTGAAGCTTTCTTT. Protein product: CASSLTLLRGYRNTEAFF.

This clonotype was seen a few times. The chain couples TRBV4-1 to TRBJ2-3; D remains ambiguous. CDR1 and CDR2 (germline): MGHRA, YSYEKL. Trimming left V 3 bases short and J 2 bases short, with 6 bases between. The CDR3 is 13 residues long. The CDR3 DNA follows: TGCGCCAGCAGCCATACGGTCACAGATACGCAGTATTTT. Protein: CASSHTVTDTQYF.

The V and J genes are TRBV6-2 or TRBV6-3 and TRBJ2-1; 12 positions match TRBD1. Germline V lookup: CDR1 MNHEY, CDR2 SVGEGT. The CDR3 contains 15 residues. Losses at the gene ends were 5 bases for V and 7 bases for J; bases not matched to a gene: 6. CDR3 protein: CASSSKGQGANEQFF. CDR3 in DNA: TGTGCCAGCAGTAGTAAGGGACAGGGGGCGAATGAGCAGTTCTTC.

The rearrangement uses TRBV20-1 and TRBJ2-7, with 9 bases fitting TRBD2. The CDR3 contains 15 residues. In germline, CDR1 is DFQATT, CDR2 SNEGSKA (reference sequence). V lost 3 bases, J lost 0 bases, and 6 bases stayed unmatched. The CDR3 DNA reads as TGCAGTGCTAGGGAGCGGGGGGCTTCCTCCTACGAGCAGTACTTC. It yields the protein CSARERGASSYEQYF.

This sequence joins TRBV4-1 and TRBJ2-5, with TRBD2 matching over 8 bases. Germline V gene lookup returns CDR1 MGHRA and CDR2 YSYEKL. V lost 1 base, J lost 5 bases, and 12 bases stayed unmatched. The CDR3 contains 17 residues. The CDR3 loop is CASSQVCGGGPQETQYF. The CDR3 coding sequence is TGCGCCAGCAGCCAAGTCTGTGGCGGGGGGCCCCAGGAGACCCAGTACTTC.

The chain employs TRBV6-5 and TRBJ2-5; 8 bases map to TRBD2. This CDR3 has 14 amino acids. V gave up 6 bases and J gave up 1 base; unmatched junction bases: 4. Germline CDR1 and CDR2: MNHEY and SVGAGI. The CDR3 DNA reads TGTGCCAGCAGCTCACTAGCGGCCCAAGAGACCCAGTACTTC. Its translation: CASSSLAAQETQYF.

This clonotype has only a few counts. The CDR3 DNA is TGTGCCAGCAGCTCCCGACTAGCGGGGAGCTCCTACGAGCAGTACTTC. It encodes CASSSRLAGSSYEQYF. The gene calls are TRBV5-5 and TRBJ2-7; 11 bases are shared with TRBD2. The V gene end was trimmed by 3 bases and the J gene end by 0 bases; junction bases not matched to a gene: 5. CDR3 length: 16 amino acids. The germline CDR1 and CDR2 sequences are SGHKS and YYEKEE (reference sequence).

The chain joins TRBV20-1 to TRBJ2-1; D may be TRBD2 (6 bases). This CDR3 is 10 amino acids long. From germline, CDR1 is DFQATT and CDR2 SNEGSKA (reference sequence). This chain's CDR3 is CRGGANEQFF. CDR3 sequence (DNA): TGCAGGGGAGGAGCGAATGAGCAGTTCTTC.

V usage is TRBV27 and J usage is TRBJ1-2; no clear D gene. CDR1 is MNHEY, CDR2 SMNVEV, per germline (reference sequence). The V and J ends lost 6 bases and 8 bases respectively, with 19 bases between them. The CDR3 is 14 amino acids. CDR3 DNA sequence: TGTGCCAGCAGCCCCAGGAGGTCGTACGAGGGCTACACCTTC. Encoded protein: CASSPRRSYEGYTF.

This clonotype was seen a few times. This CDR3 is CASSADPAASEKLFF. In DNA, the CDR3 is TGTGCCAGCAGCGCAGACCCTGCAGCGAGCGAAAAACTGTTTTTT. The chain joins TRBV2 to TRBJ1-4, with D unclear. The germline V gene encodes CDR1 SNHLY and CDR2 FYNNEI. Trimming stripped 6 bases from V and 8 bases from J, with 19 bases between. This CDR3 is built from 15 residues.

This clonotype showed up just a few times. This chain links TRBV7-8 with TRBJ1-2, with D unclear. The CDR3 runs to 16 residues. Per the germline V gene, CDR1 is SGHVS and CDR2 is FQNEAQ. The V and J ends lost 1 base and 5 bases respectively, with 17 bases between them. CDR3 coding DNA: TGTGCCAGCAGCTTAGAAGGCACAGCGATCTTGTATGGCTACACCTTC. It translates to CASSLEGTAILYGYTF.

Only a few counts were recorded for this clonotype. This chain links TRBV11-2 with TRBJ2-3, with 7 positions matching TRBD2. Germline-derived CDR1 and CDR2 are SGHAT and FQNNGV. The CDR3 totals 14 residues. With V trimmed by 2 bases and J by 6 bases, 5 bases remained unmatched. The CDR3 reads CASSLTGGRDTQYF. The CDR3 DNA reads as TGTGCCAGCAGCTTAACGGGGGGAAGGGATACGCAGTATTTT.

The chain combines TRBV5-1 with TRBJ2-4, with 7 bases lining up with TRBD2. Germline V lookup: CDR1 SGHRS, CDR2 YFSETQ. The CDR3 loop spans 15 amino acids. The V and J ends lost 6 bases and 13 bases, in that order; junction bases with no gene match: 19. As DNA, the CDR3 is TGCGCCAGCACACGCGGGGGATCCTCCTACAATGAGCAGTACTTC. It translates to CASTRGGSSYNEQYF.

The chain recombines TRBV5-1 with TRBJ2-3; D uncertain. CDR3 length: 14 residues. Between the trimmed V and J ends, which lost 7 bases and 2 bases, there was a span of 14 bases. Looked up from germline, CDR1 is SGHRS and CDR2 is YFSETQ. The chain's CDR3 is CASWKEQNTDTQYF. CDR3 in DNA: TGCGCCAGCTGGAAGGAACAGAACACAGATACGCAGTATTTT.

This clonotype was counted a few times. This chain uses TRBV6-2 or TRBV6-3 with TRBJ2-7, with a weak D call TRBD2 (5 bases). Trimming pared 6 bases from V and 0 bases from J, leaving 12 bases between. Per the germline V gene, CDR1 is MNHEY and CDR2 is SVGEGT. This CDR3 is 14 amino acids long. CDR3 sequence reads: CASRTTRRSYEQYF. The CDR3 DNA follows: TGTGCCAGCAGAACCACTAGGCGCTCCTACGAGCAGTACTTC.

In DNA form, the CDR3 reads TGTGCCAGCAACTTCAAACAGGGAGGAAGGTCCTACAATGAGCAGTACTTC. Translation: CASNFKQGGRSYNEQYF. The chain couples TRBV28 to TRBJ2-1; D possibly matches TRBD1 or TRBD2 (6 bases each). The J call may be in error: the DNA end matches TRBJ2-7 better. Per the germline V gene, CDR1 is MDHEN and CDR2 is SYDVKM. The CDR3 totals 17 residues.

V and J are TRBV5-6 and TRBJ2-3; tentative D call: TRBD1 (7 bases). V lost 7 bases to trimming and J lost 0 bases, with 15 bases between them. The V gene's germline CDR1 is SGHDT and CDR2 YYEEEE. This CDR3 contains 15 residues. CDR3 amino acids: CASGRTGTSTDTQYF. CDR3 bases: TGTGCCAGCGGGAGGACAGGCACTAGCACAGATACGCAGTATTTT.

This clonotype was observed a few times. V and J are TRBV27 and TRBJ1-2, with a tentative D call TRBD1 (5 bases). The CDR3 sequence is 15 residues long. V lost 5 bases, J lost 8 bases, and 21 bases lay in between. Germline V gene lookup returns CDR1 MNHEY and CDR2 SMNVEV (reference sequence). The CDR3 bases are TGTGCCAGCAGTCTAAATCGGGACGGCGTCTTCGGCTACACCTTC. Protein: CASSLNRDGVFGYTF.

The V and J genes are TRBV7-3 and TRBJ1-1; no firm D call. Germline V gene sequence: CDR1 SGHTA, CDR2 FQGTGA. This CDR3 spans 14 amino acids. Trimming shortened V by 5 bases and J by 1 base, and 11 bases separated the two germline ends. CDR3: CASSPASGNTEAFF. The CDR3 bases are TGTGCCAGCAGCCCGGCGTCGGGGAACACTGAAGCTTTCTTT.

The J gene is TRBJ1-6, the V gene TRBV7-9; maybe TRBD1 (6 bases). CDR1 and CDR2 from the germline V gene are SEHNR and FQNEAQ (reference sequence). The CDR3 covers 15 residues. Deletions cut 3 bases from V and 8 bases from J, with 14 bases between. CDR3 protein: CASSLSQGKDSPLHF. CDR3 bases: TGTGCCAGCAGCTTGTCGCAGGGGAAGGATTCACCCCTCCACTTT.

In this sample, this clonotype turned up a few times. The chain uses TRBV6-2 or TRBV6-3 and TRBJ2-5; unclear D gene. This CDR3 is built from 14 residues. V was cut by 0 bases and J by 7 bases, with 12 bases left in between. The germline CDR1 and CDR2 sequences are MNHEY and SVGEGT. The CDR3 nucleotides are TGTGCCAGCAGTTACTCGTCCCCCTCGGGGACCCAGTACTTC. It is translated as CASSYSSPSGTQYF.

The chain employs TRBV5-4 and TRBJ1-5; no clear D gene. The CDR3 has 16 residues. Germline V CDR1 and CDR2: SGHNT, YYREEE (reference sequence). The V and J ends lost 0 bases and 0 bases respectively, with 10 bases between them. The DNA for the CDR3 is TGTGCCAGCAGCTTGGGAACCCGCAATAGCAATCAGCCCCAGCATTTT. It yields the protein CASSLGTRNSNQPQHF.

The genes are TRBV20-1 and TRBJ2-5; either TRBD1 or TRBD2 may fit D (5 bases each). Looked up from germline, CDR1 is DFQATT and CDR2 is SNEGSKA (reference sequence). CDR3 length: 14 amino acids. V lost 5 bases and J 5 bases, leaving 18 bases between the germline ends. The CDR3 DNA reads TGCAGTGCTTACTCCGGGACCCCGGGGGAGACCCAGTACTTC. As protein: CSAYSGTPGETQYF.

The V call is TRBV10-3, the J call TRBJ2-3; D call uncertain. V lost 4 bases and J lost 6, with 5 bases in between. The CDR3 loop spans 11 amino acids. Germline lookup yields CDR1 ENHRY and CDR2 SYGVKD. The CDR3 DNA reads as TGTGCCATCAGTGCCCTGGATACGCAGTATTTT. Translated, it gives CAISALDTQYF.

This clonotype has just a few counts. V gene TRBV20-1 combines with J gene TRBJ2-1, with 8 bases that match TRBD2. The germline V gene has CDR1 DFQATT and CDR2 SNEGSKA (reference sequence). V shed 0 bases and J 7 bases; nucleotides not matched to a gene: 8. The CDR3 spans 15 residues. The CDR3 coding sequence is TGCAGTGCTAGAGATCCAGCGGGAGTAGGTAATGAGCAGTTCTTC. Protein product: CSARDPAGVGNEQFF.